Listed below are T cell receptor beta chains from one sample, sequenced in a study of metastatic and nonmetastatic thyroid tumors. TCRdb re-processed the PCR reads through MiXCR. This repertoire shows some 26,000 clones, roughly 24% found once; its top ten account for 15% to 20%. Input material: blood. These receptors were obtained from a male donor with papillary thyroid cancer or a benign thyroid nodule (not recorded which). Some clones in this sample may be carry-over from other donors' samples. Each CDR3 is given with its conserved first and last residue. Fields, in order: D gene, J gene, clone size, V gene, CDR3 DNA, CDR3 protein. D genes are given only for firm matches. Not every row has a clone size; where given, it reads once, few, many or a size class.

NA | TRBJ2-3 | many | TRBV20-1 | TGCAGTGCGGGCAGCACAGATACGCAGTATTTT | CSAGSTDTQYF
TRBD2 | TRBJ2-7 | NA | TRBV7-2 | TGTGCCAGCAGCCAGCAGAGCGGGGGGTTCTACGAGCAGTACTTC | CASSQQSGGFYEQYF
NA | TRBJ1-1 | many | TRBV10-3 | TGTGCCATCAGTGAGATCCAGGGGTCTGAAGCTTTCTTT | CAISEIQGSEAFF
NA | TRBJ2-5 | NA | TRBV5-1 | TGCGCCAGCGCGAGTGGGCTCGCAGAGACCCAGTACTTC | CASASGLAETQYF
NA | TRBJ2-1 | few | TRBV6-4 | TGTGCCAGCAGTGTCCGGACAGTTAAATACAATGAGCAGTTCTTC | CASSVRTVKYNEQFF
NA | TRBJ2-2 | many | TRBV7-9 | TGTGCCAGCAGCCCCAAGCTTTTCACCGGGGAGCTGTTTTTT | CASSPKLFTGELFF
NA | TRBJ2-1 | many | TRBV20-1 | TGCAGTGCTAGTGATAAATGGGGGTCGAGGACCACCAATGAGCAGTTCTTC | CSASDKWGSRTTNEQFF
NA | TRBJ2-2 | NA | TRBV18 | TGTCCCAGCTCACGGACAGATCCAAACACCGGGGAGCTGTTTTTT | CPSSRTDPNTGELFF
NA | TRBJ2-3 | NA | TRBV28 | TGTGCCAGCAGTGTCTTGGAGGGGGCGGGAGATACGCAGTATTTT | CASSVLEGAGDTQYF
TRBD2 | TRBJ2-5 | many | TRBV27 | TGTGCCAGCAGTACCTTAGCGGGAGTAGGTCAAGAGACCCAGTACTTC | CASSTLAGVGQETQYF
NA | TRBJ2-1 | NA | TRBV28 | TGTGCCAGCAGTTCAGTGGGGAGCGCCAGCTCCTACAATGAGCAGTTCTTC | CASSSVGSASSYNEQFF
NA | TRBJ1-3 | few | TRBV18 | TGTGCCAGCGGGGCAGGGCCCTCTGGAAACACCATATATTTT | CASGAGPSGNTIYF
NA | TRBJ2-7 | NA | TRBV4-1 | TGCGCCAGCAGCCAAGACACAGGGACACGGCAGTACTTC | CASSQDTGTRQYF
NA | TRBJ2-5 | many | TRBV27 | TGTGCCAGCATGAACCGGGGTGTGGGGACCCAGTACTTC | CASMNRGVGTQYF
NA | TRBJ1-5 | many | TRBV28 | TGTGCCAGCAGCCGAGGAGGGAACTTTGGGCCCCAGCATTTT | CASSRGGNFGPQHF
NA | TRBJ2-7 | medium-sized | TRBV6-1 | TGTGCCGCCGTACAGGGCGGGCGAGGCGAGCAGTACTTC | CAAVQGGRGEQYF
TRBD2 | TRBJ2-7 | many | TRBV29-1 | TGCAGCGTTGAAGATTGGGCTAGCGGATACGAGCAGTACTTC | CSVEDWASGYEQYF
NA | TRBJ2-5 | few | TRBV10-3 | TGTGCCATCAGTGATCGCAAACCCCCGGAGACCCAGTACTTC | CAISDRKPPETQYF
NA | TRBJ1-4 | many | TRBV15 | TGTGCCACCAGCAGAGATCAGGCTAATGAAAAACTGTTTTTT | CATSRDQANEKLFF
NA | TRBJ1-1 | many | TRBV9 | TGTGCCAGCAGCGTAGGGCCTATGAACACTGAAGCTTTCTTT | CASSVGPMNTEAFF
NA | TRBJ2-7 | medium-sized | TRBV20-1 | TGCAGTGCCCCAGGAGGGGGGGCCTACGAGCAGTACTTC | CSAPGGGAYEQYF
NA | TRBJ2-7 | many | TRBV5-8 | TGTGCCAGCAGCTTTTCTCGGGGAGCCTCCTACGAGCAGTACTTC | CASSFSRGASYEQYF
TRBD1 | TRBJ2-7 | NA | TRBV7-8 | TGTGCCAGCAGCTTGCGGAGCGGGACAGGGCCGGGATACGAGCAGTACTTC | CASSLRSGTGPGYEQYF
NA | TRBJ2-7 | few | TRBV6-2/TRBV6-3 | TGTGCCAGCATTAACCCTCTATATCCCTCGGTCTTC | CASINPLYPSVF
NA | TRBJ2-7 | NA | TRBV7-6 | TGTGCCAGCAGCCCCCGCCGGCAAGGCTTGGGGGAGCAGTACTTC | CASSPRRQGLGEQYF
NA | TRBJ1-5 | NA | TRBV20-1 | TGCAGTGCTAGGAGGGGCGCCCAGCCCCAGCATTTT | CSARRGAQPQHF
TRBD2 | TRBJ2-7 | few | TRBV27 | TGTGCCAGCAGTTTAACTAGCGGCTACGAGCAGTACTTC | CASSLTSGYEQYF
NA | TRBJ2-7 | NA | TRBV7-9 | TGTGCCAGCAGCAGAGATTTAAGGAACGAGCAGTACTTC | CASSRDLRNEQYF
TRBD2 | TRBJ2-1 | NA | TRBV6-2/TRBV6-3 | TGTGCCAGCAGTTACCCCGGGACTAGCGGGAGGGTGAATGAGCAGTTCTTC | CASSYPGTSGRVNEQFF
NA | TRBJ1-1 | NA | TRBV6-1 | TGTCCCAGCAGTGAGATAGGGGTGGGGGAGCCGAACACTGAAGCTTTCTTT | CPSSEIGVGEPNTEAFF
NA | TRBJ2-7 | NA | TRBV20-1 | TGCAGTGCTAGTGGGGTGGGGTCCTACGGGCAGTACTTC | CSASGVGSYGQYF
NA | TRBJ2-7 | few | TRBV28 | TGTGCCAGCAGTTTAGGTACCTACGAGCAGTACTTC | CASSLGTYEQYF
NA | TRBJ1-6 | NA | TRBV2 | TGTGCCAGCAGAAACCGGACAGATTCACCCCTCCACTTT | CASRNRTDSPLHF
NA | TRBJ1-3 | medium-sized | TRBV28 | TGTGCCAGCAGTGCCCCGGGTGGGGCCGCCTCTGGAAACACCATATATTTT | CASSAPGGAASGNTIYF
TRBD1 | TRBJ2-3 | NA | TRBV7-6 | TGTGCCAGCAGCCCCAGGACAGGGACAGATACGCAGTATTTT | CASSPRTGTDTQYF
NA | TRBJ2-7 | medium-sized | TRBV7-8 | TGTGCCAGCTCCGCTTTACGAGGTACCTACGAGCAGTACTTC | CASSALRGTYEQYF
TRBD2 | TRBJ2-7 | NA | TRBV6-5 | TGTGCCAGCAGTTCCACTAGCGGGGGGGCCTACGAGCAGTACTTC | CASSSTSGGAYEQYF
TRBD2 | TRBJ2-5 | many | TRBV12-3/TRBV12-4 | TGTGCCAGCAGACTCACTAGCGGAGGCGGGGGTGCAGAGACCCAGTACTTC | CASRLTSGGGGAETQYF
NA | TRBJ1-2 | NA | TRBV20-1 | TGCAGTGCTAGTGAACAGAACTATGGCTACACCTTC | CSASEQNYGYTF
NA | TRBJ1-1 | many | TRBV3-1 | TGTGCCAGCAGCCAAACCCTCACTGAAGCTTTCTTT | CASSQTLTEAFF